A selection of T cell receptor beta chains follows, all from one sample in a study of T-cell reconstitution after alpha-beta-depleted transplantation in children. Via MiXCR, TCRdb re-called the PCR reads, giving one row per CDR3 protein. Seen here are a few hundred thousand distinct CDR3 sequences, roughly 30% observed once, and the top ten hold less than 40%. The input for sequencing was PBMCs, taken before TCRalphabeta/CD19-depleted stem cell transplant. Receptors were obtained from a boy under three years old with Wiskott-Aldrich syndrome, due to receive a stem cell transplant. The CDR3 runs from the conserved cysteine through the conserved F or W. Each record gives: clone size, V gene, J gene, D gene, CDR3 DNA, CDR3 protein. A D gene is named only where the DNA matches it firmly. Only part of the rows carry a size: once, few, many, or a class if the clone is expanded.

clone_size: -
v_call: TRBV5-1
j_call: TRBJ2-1
d_call: TRBD2
cdr3_nt: TGCGCCAGCAGCCCGCAGGGACTAGGGCGGGAGCAGTTCTTC
cdr3_aa: CASSPQGLGREQFF

clone_size: -
v_call: TRBV15
j_call: TRBJ1-6
d_call: -
cdr3_nt: TGTGCCACCAGCTTAAGGACAGATTCACCCCTCCACTTT
cdr3_aa: CATSLRTDSPLHF

clone_size: few
v_call: TRBV10-1
j_call: TRBJ2-5
d_call: TRBD1
cdr3_nt: TGCGCCAGCAGTGAAGGGACAGCTGAAGAGACCCAGTACTTC
cdr3_aa: CASSEGTAEETQYF

clone_size: few
v_call: TRBV10-2
j_call: TRBJ1-3
d_call: TRBD1
cdr3_nt: TGCGCCAGCAGTAGCTACAGGGACAGACTTTCTGGAAACACCATATATTTT
cdr3_aa: CASSSYRDRLSGNTIYF

clone_size: -
v_call: TRBV7-2
j_call: TRBJ1-2
d_call: TRBD1
cdr3_nt: TGTGCCAGCAGCTTCGGACAGGGGGGGGGGTATGGCTACACCTTC
cdr3_aa: CASSFGQGGGYGYTF

clone_size: -
v_call: TRBV20-1
j_call: TRBJ1-1
d_call: TRBD1
cdr3_nt: TGCAGTGCCGTTACAGGGGCCACTGAAGCTTTCTTT
cdr3_aa: CSAVTGATEAFF

clone_size: -
v_call: TRBV28
j_call: TRBJ2-1
d_call: -
cdr3_nt: TGTGCCAGCAGTTTGGACTTAAGGGAGCAGTTCTTC
cdr3_aa: CASSLDLREQFF

clone_size: -
v_call: TRBV10-3
j_call: TRBJ1-6
d_call: TRBD1
cdr3_nt: TGTGCCATCAGCCCATCGGGGGGACAGGGCGATTCACCCCTCCACTTT
cdr3_aa: CAISPSGGQGDSPLHF

clone_size: -
v_call: TRBV15
j_call: TRBJ2-7
d_call: TRBD2
cdr3_nt: TGTGCCACCAGCAGAGAGCGGGAGAGTTCCTACGAGCAGTACTTC
cdr3_aa: CATSRERESSYEQYF

clone_size: many
v_call: TRBV20-1
j_call: TRBJ1-1
d_call: -
cdr3_nt: TGCAGTGCTAGAGGGGGTCGAAACACTGAAGCTTTCTTT
cdr3_aa: CSARGGRNTEAFF

clone_size: few
v_call: TRBV12-3/TRBV12-4
j_call: TRBJ2-7
d_call: -
cdr3_nt: TGTGCCAGCAGTTTAGTCGGGGGGCGGCAGTACTTC
cdr3_aa: CASSLVGGRQYF

clone_size: -
v_call: TRBV10-3
j_call: TRBJ2-2
d_call: -
cdr3_nt: TGTGCCATCCCGGCCCGACTAGGCGGCACCGGGGAGCTGTTTTTT
cdr3_aa: CAIPARLGGTGELFF

clone_size: few
v_call: TRBV20-1
j_call: TRBJ2-7
d_call: -
cdr3_nt: TGCAGTGCTAGAGTACTTAATAGCGGATACTACGAGCAGTACTTC
cdr3_aa: CSARVLNSGYYEQYF

clone_size: -
v_call: TRBV11-3
j_call: TRBJ2-1
d_call: -
cdr3_nt: TGTGCCAGCAGCCAGAGCATATACAATGAGCAGTTCTTC
cdr3_aa: CASSQSIYNEQFF

clone_size: -
v_call: TRBV7-2
j_call: TRBJ2-4
d_call: TRBD1
cdr3_nt: TGTGCCAGCAGCTTACCGGGACAGGGGAGGACCAAAAACATTCAGTACTTC
cdr3_aa: CASSLPGQGRTKNIQYF

clone_size: -
v_call: TRBV6-5
j_call: TRBJ2-2
d_call: TRBD1
cdr3_nt: TGTGCCAGCAGTTACGGGGGACAGGGGGCCGGGGAGCTGTTTTTT
cdr3_aa: CASSYGGQGAGELFF

clone_size: -
v_call: TRBV3-1
j_call: TRBJ2-1
d_call: -
cdr3_nt: TGTGCCAGCAGCCGCGACTCACTAGGGTATGAGCAGTTCTTC
cdr3_aa: CASSRDSLGYEQFF

clone_size: -
v_call: TRBV13
j_call: TRBJ2-1
d_call: -
cdr3_nt: TGTGCCAGCAGCTTAGCGGGGATGGCCTACAATGAGCAGTTCTTC
cdr3_aa: CASSLAGMAYNEQFF

clone_size: few
v_call: TRBV7-8
j_call: TRBJ1-2
d_call: -
cdr3_nt: TGTGCCAGCAGCTTAGCGCTTCCCAGGGGAGGAGGTGGCTACACCTTC
cdr3_aa: CASSLALPRGGGGYTF

clone_size: -
v_call: TRBV7-9
j_call: TRBJ2-7
d_call: -
cdr3_nt: TGTGCCAGCAGCGCTAAAGGACAGTTGGCCGAGCAGTACTTC
cdr3_aa: CASSAKGQLAEQYF

clone_size: -
v_call: TRBV15
j_call: TRBJ2-1
d_call: -
cdr3_nt: TGTGCCACCAGCAGAGGGGGGAGAAACGGGGATGAGCAGTTCTTC
cdr3_aa: CATSRGGRNGDEQFF

clone_size: many
v_call: TRBV5-1
j_call: TRBJ2-1
d_call: TRBD1
cdr3_nt: TGTGCCAGCAGTTTGGGACAGGGGAGATACAATGAGCAGTTCTTC
cdr3_aa: CASSLGQGRYNEQFF

clone_size: -
v_call: TRBV29-1
j_call: TRBJ1-1
d_call: TRBD1
cdr3_nt: TGCAGCGTTCAGGGGGCTGAAGCTTTCTTT
cdr3_aa: CSVQGAEAFF

clone_size: many
v_call: TRBV5-1
j_call: TRBJ2-2
d_call: TRBD1
cdr3_nt: TGCGCCAGCAGCCCATGGGACAGGTGGGACACCGGGGAGCTGTTTTTT
cdr3_aa: CASSPWDRWDTGELFF

clone_size: few
v_call: TRBV11-3
j_call: TRBJ2-2
d_call: -
cdr3_nt: TGTGCCAGCAGCTTAACCCGCACCGGGGAGCTGTTTTTT
cdr3_aa: CASSLTRTGELFF

clone_size: -
v_call: TRBV7-9
j_call: TRBJ2-1
d_call: -
cdr3_nt: TGTGCCAGCAGCTTACCTCGAGGGAGCTCCTACAATGAGCAGTTCTTC
cdr3_aa: CASSLPRGSSYNEQFF

clone_size: once
v_call: TRBV5-1
j_call: TRBJ2-7
d_call: -
cdr3_nt: TGCGCCAGCAGGGGGGGCGTTACAGGCGACAAGCAGTACTTC
cdr3_aa: CASRGGVTGDKQYF

clone_size: -
v_call: TRBV6-1
j_call: TRBJ2-1
d_call: -
cdr3_nt: TGTGCCAGCAGCTCTTTAGGAGGGCCGAGTGAGCAGTTCTTC
cdr3_aa: CASSSLGGPSEQFF

clone_size: -
v_call: TRBV7-2
j_call: TRBJ2-2
d_call: -
cdr3_nt: TGTGCCAGCAGCTTAGCGCCAGCGGGGAACACCGGGGAGCTGTTTTTT
cdr3_aa: CASSLAPAGNTGELFF

clone_size: -
v_call: TRBV4-1
j_call: TRBJ2-1
d_call: TRBD2
cdr3_nt: TGCGCCAGCAGCCAAACGGCGGCTAGCGGCTTCTACAATGAGCAGTTCTTC
cdr3_aa: CASSQTAASGFYNEQFF

clone_size: few
v_call: TRBV20-1
j_call: TRBJ1-2
d_call: -
cdr3_nt: TGCAGTGCTAGAAAAGATCTAGGCTACACCTTC
cdr3_aa: CSARKDLGYTF

clone_size: -
v_call: TRBV12-3/TRBV12-4
j_call: TRBJ2-4
d_call: TRBD1
cdr3_nt: TGTGCCAGCAAGGGGACAGGGGGCATGTCGAGTGCCAAAAACATTCAGTACTTC
cdr3_aa: CASKGTGGMSSAKNIQYF

clone_size: -
v_call: TRBV6-1
j_call: TRBJ2-5
d_call: -
cdr3_nt: TGTGCCAGCAGCCGAACAGGATTCACAGGGGAGACCCAGTACTTC
cdr3_aa: CASSRTGFTGETQYF

clone_size: -
v_call: TRBV5-1
j_call: TRBJ2-1
d_call: -
cdr3_nt: TGCGCCAGCAGCCGTACGGGGTTCCAGGCGCACAATGAGCAGTTCTTC
cdr3_aa: CASSRTGFQAHNEQFF

clone_size: few
v_call: TRBV20-1
j_call: TRBJ2-3
d_call: TRBD1
cdr3_nt: TGCAGTGCGGTGGGACAGGACACAGATACGCAGTATTTT
cdr3_aa: CSAVGQDTDTQYF

clone_size: -
v_call: TRBV5-1
j_call: TRBJ2-7
d_call: -
cdr3_nt: TGCGCCAGCAGCTTGGGTCCCGGGGGTGGATACGAGCAGTACTTC
cdr3_aa: CASSLGPGGGYEQYF

clone_size: -
v_call: TRBV5-1
j_call: TRBJ1-4
d_call: -
cdr3_nt: TGCGCCAGCAGCCAAGACAGTTCAACTAATGAAAAACTGTTTTTT
cdr3_aa: CASSQDSSTNEKLFF

clone_size: -
v_call: TRBV7-9
j_call: TRBJ1-1
d_call: -
cdr3_nt: TGTGCCAGCAGCTTAGCGACAGCCGAAGACCAAGCTTTCTTT
cdr3_aa: CASSLATAEDQAFF

clone_size: -
v_call: TRBV5-1
j_call: TRBJ2-3
d_call: TRBD2
cdr3_nt: TGCGCCAGCGCAGAACTAGCGGGAGGGCTAGATACGCAGTATTTT
cdr3_aa: CASAELAGGLDTQYF

clone_size: -
v_call: TRBV7-8
j_call: TRBJ1-2
d_call: -
cdr3_nt: TGTGCCAGCAGCTTAGGGGGTAGGGGGGCCTATGGCTACACCTTC
cdr3_aa: CASSLGGRGAYGYTF

clone_size: many
v_call: TRBV5-1
j_call: TRBJ2-1
d_call: -
cdr3_nt: TGCGCCAGCAGCTTTGGACGGACTACCTACAATGAGCAGTTCTTC
cdr3_aa: CASSFGRTTYNEQFF

clone_size: few
v_call: TRBV3-1
j_call: TRBJ2-4
d_call: -
cdr3_nt: TGTGCCAGCAGCTTCCGGGGCAGGCAGGTCATTCAGTACTTC
cdr3_aa: CASSFRGRQVIQYF

clone_size: -
v_call: TRBV12-3/TRBV12-4
j_call: TRBJ1-2
d_call: -
cdr3_nt: TGTGCCAGCACCCCGGGACACTGGGTGGGCTACACCTTC
cdr3_aa: CASTPGHWVGYTF

clone_size: few
v_call: TRBV7-2
j_call: TRBJ1-5
d_call: TRBD1
cdr3_nt: TGTGCCAGCAGCTTAGGGGGGACAGTCAATCAGCCCCAGCATTTT
cdr3_aa: CASSLGGTVNQPQHF

clone_size: -
v_call: TRBV7-8
j_call: TRBJ2-3
d_call: -
cdr3_nt: TGTGCCAGCAGGGAAGTGAAGACTAGCACAGATACGCAGTATTTT
cdr3_aa: CASREVKTSTDTQYF

clone_size: -
v_call: TRBV7-6
j_call: TRBJ1-5
d_call: -
cdr3_nt: TGTGCCAGCAGCTTACGGGGTGGGGACCTATATAGCAATCAGCCCCAGCATTTT
cdr3_aa: CASSLRGGDLYSNQPQHF